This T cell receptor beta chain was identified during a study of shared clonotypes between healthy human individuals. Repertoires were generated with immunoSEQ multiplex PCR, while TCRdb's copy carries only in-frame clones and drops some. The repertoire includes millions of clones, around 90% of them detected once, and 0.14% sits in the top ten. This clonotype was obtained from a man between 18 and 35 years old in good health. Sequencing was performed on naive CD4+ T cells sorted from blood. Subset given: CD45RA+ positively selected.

In DNA, the CDR3 is TGTGCCAGCAGTGAAGGCAGGGTGGTCAATCAGCCCCAGCATTTT. It specifies CASSEGRVVNQPQHF. V usage is TRBV6-1 and J usage is TRBJ1-5, with D tentatively TRBD1 (5 bases). The germline gives CDR1 MNHNS, CDR2 SASEGT. With 1 base removed from V and 3 bases from J, the gap between germline ends came to 10 bases. CDR3 size: 15 residues.